What follows describes a single T cell receptor beta chain. TCR alpha and beta CDR3 regions were amplified from RNA using iRepertoire nested multiplex PCR. TCRdb reanalysed the multiplex PCR reads using MiXCR and keeps one entry per CDR3 protein. The table lists a few hundred thousand distinct CDR3 sequences, 41% of them singletons, with more than 10% in the top ten. The CDR3 covers 17 residues. Deletions cut 0 bases from V and 0 bases from J, with 14 bases between. In germline, CDR1 is SQVTM, CDR2 ANQGSEA. The data belong to a study of glioma-infiltrating T cells. This receptor was identified in a human donor with low-grade glioma or glioblastoma, undergoing nonglioma brain surgery, or in good health (not recorded which). Sequenced material: glioma tissue, nonneoplastic brain tissue, or PBMCs (not recorded which). V is TRBV29-1 and J is TRBJ1-4; D is uncertain. CDR3: CSVEDRREFATNEKLFF. CDR3 in DNA: TGCAGCGTTGAAGATCGGCGGGAGTTTGCAACTAATGAAAAACTGTTTTTT.